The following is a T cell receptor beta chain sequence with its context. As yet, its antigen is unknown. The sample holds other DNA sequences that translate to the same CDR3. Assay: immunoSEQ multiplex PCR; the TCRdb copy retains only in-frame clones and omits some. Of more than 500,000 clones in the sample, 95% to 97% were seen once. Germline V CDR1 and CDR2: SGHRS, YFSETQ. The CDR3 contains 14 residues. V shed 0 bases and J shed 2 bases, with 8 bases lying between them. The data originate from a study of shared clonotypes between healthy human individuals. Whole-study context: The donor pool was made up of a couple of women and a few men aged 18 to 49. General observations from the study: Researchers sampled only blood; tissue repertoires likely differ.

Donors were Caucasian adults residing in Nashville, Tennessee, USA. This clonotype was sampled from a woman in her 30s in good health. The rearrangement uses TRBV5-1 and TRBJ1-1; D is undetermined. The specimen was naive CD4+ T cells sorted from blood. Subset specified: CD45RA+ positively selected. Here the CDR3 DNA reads TGCGCCAGCAGCTTGGTGGGCAGCAACACTGAAGCTTTCTTT. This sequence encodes CASSLVGSNTEAFF.